This T cell receptor beta chain appears in the sequencing data of a study of spatial heterogeneity in lung cancer. Study-level background: Consistent detection of more beta-chain than alpha-chain sequences was observed. Averaged across combinations, each unique TCR and UMI pairing appeared more than ten times in raw reads, which were uncorrected.

This clonotype was counted many times. The antigen is undetermined. Specified time point: sample taken at primary tumor resection. Sequencing covered unsorted whole RNA taken from tumor, nontumor lung or frozen PBMC. Samples were donated by 72 untreated early-stage non-small cell lung cancer patients. In TCRdb, the 5' RACE reads were re-called with MiXCR into one record per CDR3 protein. The sample holds tens of thousands of distinct CDR3 sequences, roughly 10% seen once. Notes on the study in general: Whereas they appeared in blood less at follow-up, ubiquitous expanded tumor TCRs appeared there more at resection.

The CDR3 loop spans 12 amino acids. V was clipped by 0 bases and J by 4 bases, with 4 bases between them. Germline-derived CDR1 and CDR2 are SGHRS and YFSETQ. The sequences come from PBMCs, collected at surgery. This chain joins TRBV5-1 and TRBJ1-2; no clear D gene. This clonotype was sampled from a male donor with early-stage non-small cell lung cancer. The chain's CDR3 is CASSLDRYGYTF. CDR3 DNA sequence: TGCGCCAGCAGCTTGGATCGCTATGGCTACACCTTC. Looking up the rest from reference TRBV5-1 and TRBJ1-2 gives the full variable domain: KAGVTQTPRYLIKTRGQQVTLSCSPISGHRSVSWYQQTPGQGLQFLFEYFSETQRNKGNFPGRFSGRQFSNSRSEMNVSTLELGDSALYLCASSLDRYGYTFGSGTRLTVV.